The 23 T cell receptor beta chains presented below share a single source sample, sequenced in a study of T cells in Graves' hyperthyroidism and ophthalmopathy (dated 2019 in TCRdb). Library generation was performed with multiplex PCR. TCRdb lists the instrument as Illumina HiSeq 2000. TCR beta CDR3 regions were amplified from RNA transcripts. A first-round RT-PCR of the TCR CDR3 used the HTBI primer set with the Qiagen OneStep RT-PCR kit. TCRdb reprocessing: public reads trimmed at Q25 with fastp, clones called with MiXCR, in-frame beta chains kept. Each entry merges the rows of one CDR3 protein and shows their most common DNA and genes. The sample includes 550,000 to 800,000 distinct CDR3 sequences, with 15% to 20% observed a single time. The ten largest account for 15% to 18% of the sample. Input material: blood. The receptor set was obtained from a man over 45 with Graves' hyperthyroidism.

This clonotype was picked up many times. CDR3 bases: TGTGCCAGCTCACGCACCCCAGGACTCAACCAAGAGACCCAGTACTTC. The encoded protein is CASSRTPGLNQETQYF. The V gene is TRBV18, the J gene TRBJ2-5; maybe TRBD2 (5 bases). The germline CDR1 and CDR2 sequences are KGHSH and LQKENI. The CDR3 runs to 16 residues. V shed 4 bases and J shed 0 bases, with 15 bases lying between them.

At least ten counts were recorded for this clonotype. CDR3 sequence (DNA): TGTGCCAGCAGCGACGAGACCCGCGAGGGCACAGATACGCAGTATTTT. The encoded protein is CASSDETREGTDTQYF. V gene TRBV7-8 combines with J gene TRBJ2-3; D is unclear. The CDR3 contains 16 residues. Germline values: CDR1 SGHVS, CDR2 FQNEAQ. V was trimmed by 5 bases and J by 1 base, leaving 16 bases between them.

This clonotype was found many times. This chain links TRBV7-2 with TRBJ2-5; 8 bases fit TRBD2. Germline CDR1 reads SGHTA; CDR2 reads FQGNSA. The CDR3 has 16 amino acids. V shed 5 bases and J 2 bases; nucleotides not matched to a gene: 10. CDR3 DNA sequence: TGTGCCAGCAGCCCCGGGGGGGTAGCGGATCAAGAGACCCAGTACTTC. Amino acid sequence: CASSPGGVADQETQYF.

This clonotype was seen at least ten times. The J gene is TRBJ1-4, the V gene TRBV27, with D possibly matching TRBD1 (5 bases). This CDR3 is built from 13 residues. The germline V gene encodes CDR1 MNHEY and CDR2 SMNVEV (reference sequence). Trimming took off 3 bases at V and 7 bases at J, with 9 bases between the two ends. The CDR3 reads CASSFTGSEKLFF. In DNA form, the CDR3 reads TGTGCCAGCAGTTTCACAGGAAGTGAAAAACTGTTTTTT.

This clonotype was counted at least ten times. The rearrangement links TRBV2 to TRBJ2-3; 13 positions agree with TRBD2. Germline CDR1 SNHLY, CDR2 FYNNEI. This CDR3 region has 15 residues. The V gene end was trimmed by 6 bases and the J gene end by 4 bases; junction bases not matched to a gene: 4. The CDR3 DNA reads TGTGCCAGCAGGGGGACTAGCGGGATTCCAGATACGCAGTATTTT. Translated: CASRGTSGIPDTQYF.

CDR3 DNA sequence: TGCGCCAGCAGCTCCAGGGGGCCAAGGGAAGCTTTCTTT. It codes for CASSSRGPREAFF. This chain links TRBV5-1 with TRBJ1-1; 8 bases match TRBD1. The CDR3 has 13 amino acids. J gave up 8 bases and V 3 bases, and 6 bases lay outside the gene matches. Germline CDR1 and CDR2: SGHRS and YFSETQ.

This clonotype has at least ten counts. The gene calls are TRBV9 and TRBJ2-7; unclear D gene. Germline V gene lookup returns CDR1 SGDLS and CDR2 YYNGEE. Trimming cost V 2 bases and J 0 bases, with 9 bases left between them. The CDR3 has 14 residues. The DNA of the CDR3 is TGTGCCAGCAGCGTCGGTCAGGCCTCCTACGAGCAGTACTTC. Its translation: CASSVGQASYEQYF.

The CDR3 reads CASSSQSGSWTDTQYF. CDR3 coding DNA: TGTGCCAGCAGCTCGCAGAGCGGGAGTTGGACAGATACGCAGTATTTT. The chain links TRBV5-5 to TRBJ2-3, with 8 nucleotides matching TRBD2. J was trimmed by 3 bases and V by 3 bases; bases with no gene match: 9. This CDR3 has 16 amino acids. CDR1 SGHKS and CDR2 YYEKEE come from the germline V gene (reference sequence).

This clonotype has ten or more counts. The J gene is TRBJ2-3, the V gene TRBV2; 9 nucleotides align to TRBD1. V gave up 5 bases and J gave up 4 bases; unmatched junction bases: 7. CDR1 is SNHLY and CDR2 is FYNNEI in the germline V gene. The CDR3 consists of 15 residues. The chain's CDR3 is CASSKTGQGADTQYF. CDR3 coding DNA: TGTGCCAGCAGTAAAACGGGACAGGGCGCAGATACGCAGTATTTT.

The sample holds a few counts of this clonotype. The junction departs from the called germline gene at one end, perhaps through a read error. CDR3 in amino acids: CVSSSPRGAVSSYNEQFF. CDR3 coding DNA: TGTGTCAGCAGTTCCCCCCGGGGCGCCGTGAGCTCCTACAATGAGCAGTTCTTC. V usage is TRBV28 and J usage is TRBJ2-1, with D perhaps TRBD1 or TRBD2 (5 bases each). The CDR3 sequence is 18 residues long. Germline CDR1 is MDHEN and CDR2 is SYDVKM.

This clonotype occurred many times. This sequence joins TRBV27 and TRBJ2-7; 10 bases are a match to TRBD2. The CDR3 contains 16 residues. From germline, CDR1 is MNHEY and CDR2 SMNVEV (reference sequence). V shed 2 bases and J 0 bases; nucleotides not matched to a gene: 4. The CDR3 region is CASSLLVAGGSYEQYF. The DNA of the CDR3 is TGTGCCAGCAGTTTACTAGTAGCGGGAGGCTCCTACGAGCAGTACTTC.

The chain couples TRBV28 to TRBJ2-3, with TRBD1 identical over 8 bases. The V and J ends lost 4 bases and 2 bases, in that order; junction bases with no gene match: 11. This CDR3 has 17 residues. In germline, CDR1 is MDHEN, CDR2 SYDVKM. The CDR3 reads CASSSHVDRENTDTQYF. As DNA, the CDR3 is TGTGCCAGCAGTTCCCATGTGGACAGGGAGAACACAGATACGCAGTATTTT.

A remark on this clonotype: One junction end disagrees with the germline gene, perhaps due to a read error. The chain has TRBV3-1 and TRBJ2-2; no firm D call. The CDR3 extends over 14 amino acids. Germline loops: CDR1 LGHDT, CDR2 YNNKEL (reference sequence). The CDR3 reads CARSQVLNTGELFF. The CDR3 DNA is TGTGCCAGAAGCCAAGTCTTGAACACCGGGGAGCTGTTTTTT.

This clonotype was found a few times. The chain recombines TRBV7-2 with TRBJ2-2; D uncertain. Germline loops: CDR1 SGHTA, CDR2 FQGNSA. Trimming shortened V by 0 bases and J by 3 bases, and 8 bases separated the two germline ends. CDR3 length: 15 residues. CDR3 DNA sequence: TGTGCCAGCAGCTTAGCACAGTATGACACCGGGGAGCTGTTTTTT. Translated: CASSLAQYDTGELFF.

This clonotype occurred many times. The chain has TRBV2 and TRBJ1-3; possibly TRBD1 for D (6 bases). This CDR3 region has 13 residues. V was pared by 4 bases and J by 2 bases, with 6 bases between. From germline, CDR1 is SNHLY and CDR2 FYNNEI. The CDR3 loop reads CASSAGAGNTIYF. The CDR3 nucleotides read TGTGCCAGCAGTGCAGGGGCTGGAAACACCATATATTTT.

This clonotype was picked up many times. The V call is TRBV12-3 or TRBV12-4, the J call TRBJ1-1; 8 bases match TRBD1. The CDR3 is 15 residues long. Unmatched junction bases numbered 8, after V lost 3 bases and J lost 5 bases. The CDR3 bases are TGTGCCAGCAGTTTGCCAGGGGGCCGGCGGACTGAAGCTTTCTTT. It codes for CASSLPGGRRTEAFF.

The chain uses TRBV6-1 and TRBJ2-6; a weak D match, TRBD2 (6 bases). V lost 4 bases, J lost 4 bases, and 14 bases lay in between. The germline gives CDR1 MNHNS, CDR2 SASEGT. This CDR3 comprises 16 residues. The CDR3 is CASSGLGVAGANVLTF. DNA of the CDR3: TGTGCCAGCAGTGGACTAGGTGTAGCCGGGGCCAACGTCCTGACTTTC.

This clonotype was counted at least ten times. V usage is TRBV27 and J usage is TRBJ1-1, with TRBD1 matching 8 bases. V shed 3 bases, J shed 1 base, and the junction held 4 bases outside the gene matches. This CDR3 is built from 15 residues. Germline assignment: CDR1 MNHEY and CDR2 SMNVEV (reference sequence). The CDR3, as DNA: TGTGCCAGCAGTTTCGACAGGGGAAGGAACACTGAAGCTTTCTTT. Translated, it gives CASSFDRGRNTEAFF.

This clonotype was found a few times. The chain has TRBV20-1 and TRBJ1-3; D is undetermined. The CDR3 loop spans 11 amino acids. Germline V gene sequence: CDR1 DFQATT, CDR2 SNEGSKA (reference sequence). Trimming took 0 bases from V and 8 from J, leaving 5 bases between them. CDR3 amino acids: CSARDAHTIYF. DNA of the CDR3: TGCAGTGCTAGAGATGCCCACACCATATATTTT.

This clonotype was picked up many times. The chain uses TRBV10-3 and TRBJ2-5; D may be TRBD1 (6 bases). This CDR3 has 15 amino acids. V lost 2 bases to trimming and J lost 2 bases, with 12 bases between them. Germline CDR1 and CDR2: ENHRY and SYGVKD. CDR3 nucleotide sequence: TGTGCCATCAGTGAGACAGCAGGGGTACAAGAGACCCAGTACTTC. This translates into CAISETAGVQETQYF.

The V and J genes are TRBV9 and TRBJ1-5, with TRBD1 as a possible D gene (6 bases). From germline, CDR1 is SGDLS and CDR2 YYNGEE. This CDR3 is built from 16 residues. Trimming stripped 0 bases from V and 15 bases from J, with 25 bases between. CDR3 residues: CASSVEDQQRTALLHF. CDR3 nucleotide sequence: TGTGCCAGCAGCGTAGAAGACCAGCAACGGACAGCCCTTCTGCATTTT.

The chain uses TRBV27 and TRBJ2-2; D might be TRBD1 or TRBD2, each matching 5 bases. V gave up 0 bases and J gave up 10 bases, with 12 bases separating them. The CDR3 length is 14 residues. The germline CDR1 and CDR2 sequences are MNHEY and SMNVEV (reference sequence). CDR3 region: CASSLSGEHEELFF. The DNA of the CDR3 is TGTGCCAGCAGTTTATCGGGGGAGCACGAGGAGCTGTTTTTT.

This clonotype came up many times. The V and J genes are TRBV2 and TRBJ1-5; the D is unclear. CDR1 and CDR2 from the germline V gene are SNHLY and FYNNEI. Trimming took 3 bases from V and 1 from J, leaving 10 bases between them. The CDR3 runs 15 residues. The CDR3 region is CASSEFGLSNQPQHF. The CDR3, as DNA: TGTGCCAGCAGTGAGTTCGGGTTAAGCAATCAGCCCCAGCATTTT.